This T cell receptor (beta chain) emerged from a study of cytomegalovirus exposure and HLA in healthy donors. This CDR3 is 15 amino acids long. Germline-derived CDR1 and CDR2 are SGDLS and YYNGEE. V lost 4 bases to trimming and J lost 9 bases; unmatched junction nucleotides: 10. Study outcomes and limitations: It was confirmed in vitro that three of the CMV-associated chains were specific for CMV antigens.

A note on this clone: Its antigen is unidentified.

Researchers ran the PCR with 60 Vbeta and 13 Jbeta primers. Produced via immunoSEQ multiplex PCR; TCRdb's table is partial and in-frame only. The sample has roughly 110,000 clones, 73% seen once. The genes are TRBV9 and TRBJ1-6; 7 positions match TRBD1. The sequence came from a man aged 30 to 45 in good health and CMV-seronegative. Sequences were obtained from PBMCs. The CDR3 sequence: CASSFEGGWGSPLHF. The DNA for the CDR3 is TGTGCCAGCAGCTTCGAAGGGGGCTGGGGTTCACCCCTCCACTTT.